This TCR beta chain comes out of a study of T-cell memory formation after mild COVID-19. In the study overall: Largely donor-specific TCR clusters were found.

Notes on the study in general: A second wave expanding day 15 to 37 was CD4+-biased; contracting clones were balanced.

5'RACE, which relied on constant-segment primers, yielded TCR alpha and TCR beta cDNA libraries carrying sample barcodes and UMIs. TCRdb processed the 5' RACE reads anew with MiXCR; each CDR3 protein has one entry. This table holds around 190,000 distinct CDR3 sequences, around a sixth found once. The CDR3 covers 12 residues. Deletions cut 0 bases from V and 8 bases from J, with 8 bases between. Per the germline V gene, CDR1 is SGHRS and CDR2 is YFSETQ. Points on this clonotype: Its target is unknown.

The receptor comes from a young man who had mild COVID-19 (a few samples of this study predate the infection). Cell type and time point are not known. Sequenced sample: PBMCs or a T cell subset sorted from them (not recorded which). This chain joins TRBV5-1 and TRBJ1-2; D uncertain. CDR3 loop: CASSLGRRGYTF. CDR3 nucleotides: TGCGCCAGCAGCTTGGGGAGAAGGGGCTACACCTTC.